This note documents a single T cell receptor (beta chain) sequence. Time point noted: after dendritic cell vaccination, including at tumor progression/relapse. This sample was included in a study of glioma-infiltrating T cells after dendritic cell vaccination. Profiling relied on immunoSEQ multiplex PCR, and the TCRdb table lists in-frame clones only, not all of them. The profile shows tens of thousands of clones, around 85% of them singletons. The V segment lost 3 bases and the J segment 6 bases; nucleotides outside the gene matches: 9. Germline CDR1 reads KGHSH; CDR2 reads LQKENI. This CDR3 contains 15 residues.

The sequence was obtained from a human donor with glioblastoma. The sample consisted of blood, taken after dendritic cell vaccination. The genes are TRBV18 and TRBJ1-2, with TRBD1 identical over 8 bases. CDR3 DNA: TGTGCCAGCTCACCCCTCGGGGCAGGGGGCGATGGCTACACCTTC. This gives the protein CASSPLGAGGDGYTF.